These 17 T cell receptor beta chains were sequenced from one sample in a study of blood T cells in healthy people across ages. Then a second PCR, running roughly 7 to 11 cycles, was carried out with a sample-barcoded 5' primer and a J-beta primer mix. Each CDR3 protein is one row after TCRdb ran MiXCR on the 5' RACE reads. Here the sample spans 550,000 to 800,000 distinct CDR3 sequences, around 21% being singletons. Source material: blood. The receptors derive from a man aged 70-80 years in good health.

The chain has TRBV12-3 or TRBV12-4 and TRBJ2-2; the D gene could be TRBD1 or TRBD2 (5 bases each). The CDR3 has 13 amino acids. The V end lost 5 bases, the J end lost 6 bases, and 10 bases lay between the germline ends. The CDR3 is CASSQGDAGELFF. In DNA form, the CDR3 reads TGTGCCAGCAGTCAAGGGGACGCCGGGGAGCTGTTTTTT.

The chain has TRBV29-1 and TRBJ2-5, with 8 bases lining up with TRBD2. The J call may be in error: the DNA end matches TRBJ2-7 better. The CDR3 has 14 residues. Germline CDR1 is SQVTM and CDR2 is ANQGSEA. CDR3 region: CSASNAGGYYEQYF. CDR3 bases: TGCAGCGCTAGCAACGCGGGAGGTTACTACGAGCAGTACTTC.

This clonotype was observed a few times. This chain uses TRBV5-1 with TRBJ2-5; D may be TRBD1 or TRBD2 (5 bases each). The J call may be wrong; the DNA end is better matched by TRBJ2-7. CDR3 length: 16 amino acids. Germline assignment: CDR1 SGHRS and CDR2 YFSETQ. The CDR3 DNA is TGCGCCAGCAGCCAAACCGGGGACCACCCCCTTTACGAGCAGTACTTC. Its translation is CASSQTGDHPLYEQYF.

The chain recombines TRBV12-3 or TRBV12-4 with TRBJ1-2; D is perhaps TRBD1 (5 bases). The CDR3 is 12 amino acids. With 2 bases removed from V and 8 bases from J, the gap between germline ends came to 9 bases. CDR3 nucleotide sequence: TGTGCCAGCAGTTTATGGGGGGAAGGCTACACCTTC. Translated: CASSLWGEGYTF.

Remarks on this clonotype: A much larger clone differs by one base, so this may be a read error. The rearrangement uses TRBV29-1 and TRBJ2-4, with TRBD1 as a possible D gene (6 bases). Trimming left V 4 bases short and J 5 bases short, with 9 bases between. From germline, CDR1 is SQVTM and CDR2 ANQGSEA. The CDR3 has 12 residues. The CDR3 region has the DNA TGCAGCGTTGGCTCAGGGGAAAACATTCAGTACTTC. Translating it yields CSVGSGENIQYF. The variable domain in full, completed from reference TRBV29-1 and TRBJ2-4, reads SAVISQKPSRDICQRGTSLTIQCQVDSQVTMMFWYRQQPGQSLTLIATANQGSEATYESGFVIDKFPISRPNLTFSTLTVSNMSPEDSSIYLCSVGSGENIQYFGAGTRLSVL.

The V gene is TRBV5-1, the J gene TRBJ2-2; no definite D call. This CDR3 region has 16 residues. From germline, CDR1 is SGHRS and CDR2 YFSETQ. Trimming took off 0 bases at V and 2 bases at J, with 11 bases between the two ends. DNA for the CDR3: TGCGCCAGCAGCTTGGGGCTCTCGGATAACACCGGGGAGCTGTTTTTT. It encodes CASSLGLSDNTGELFF.

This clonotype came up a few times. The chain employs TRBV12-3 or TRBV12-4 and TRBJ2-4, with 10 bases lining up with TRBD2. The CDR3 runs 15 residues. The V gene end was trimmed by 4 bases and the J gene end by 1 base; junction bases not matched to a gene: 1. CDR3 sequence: CASSYSGRAKNIQYF. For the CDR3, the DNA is TGTGCCAGCAGTTATAGCGGGAGGGCCAAAAACATTCAGTACTTC.

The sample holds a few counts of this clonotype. The CDR3 here is CASSKEDRGPETQYF. In DNA form, the CDR3 reads TGTGCCAGCAGCAAAGAGGACAGGGGGCCGGAGACCCAGTACTTC. The genes are TRBV21-1 and TRBJ2-5; TRBD1 is the table's D call and was not checked against the DNA. TRBV21-1 is deemed a pseudogene. The CDR3 covers 15 residues.

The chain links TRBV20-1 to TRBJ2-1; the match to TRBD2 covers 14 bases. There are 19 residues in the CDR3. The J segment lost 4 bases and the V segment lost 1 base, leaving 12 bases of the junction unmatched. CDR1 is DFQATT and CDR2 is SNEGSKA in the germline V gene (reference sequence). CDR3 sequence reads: CSARAPPRGTSGSYNEQFF. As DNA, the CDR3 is TGCAGTGCTAGAGCCCCTCCCCGAGGGACTAGCGGGAGTTACAATGAGCAGTTCTTC.

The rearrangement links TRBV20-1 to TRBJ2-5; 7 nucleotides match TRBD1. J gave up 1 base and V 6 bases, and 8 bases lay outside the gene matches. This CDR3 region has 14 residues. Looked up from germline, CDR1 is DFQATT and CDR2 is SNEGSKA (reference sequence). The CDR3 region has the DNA TGCAGTGCAACAGTGACAGGGACCCAAGAGACCCAGTACTTC. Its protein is CSATVTGTQETQYF.

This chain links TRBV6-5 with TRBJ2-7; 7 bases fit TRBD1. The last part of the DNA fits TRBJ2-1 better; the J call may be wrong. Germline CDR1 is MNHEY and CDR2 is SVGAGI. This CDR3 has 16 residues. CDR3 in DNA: TGTGCCAGCAGTTACCTCCACGAAGGGGGCCCTGGGGGGCAGTTCTTC. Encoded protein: CASSYLHEGGPGGQFF.

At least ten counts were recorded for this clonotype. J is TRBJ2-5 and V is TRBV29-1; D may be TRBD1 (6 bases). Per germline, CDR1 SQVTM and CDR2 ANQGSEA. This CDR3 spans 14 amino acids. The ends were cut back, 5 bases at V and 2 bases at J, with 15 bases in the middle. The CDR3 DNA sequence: TGCAGCGTTAGACGCGGACAGATTCAAGAGACCCAGTACTTC. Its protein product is CSVRRGQIQETQYF.

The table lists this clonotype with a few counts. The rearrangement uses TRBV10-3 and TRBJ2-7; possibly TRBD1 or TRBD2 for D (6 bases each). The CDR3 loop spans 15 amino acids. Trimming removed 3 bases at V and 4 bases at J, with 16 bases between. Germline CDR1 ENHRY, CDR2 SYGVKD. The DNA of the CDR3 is TGTGCCATCAGTGAATTGGGGGGCGCTGGGTACGAGCAGTACTTC. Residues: CAISELGGAGYEQYF.

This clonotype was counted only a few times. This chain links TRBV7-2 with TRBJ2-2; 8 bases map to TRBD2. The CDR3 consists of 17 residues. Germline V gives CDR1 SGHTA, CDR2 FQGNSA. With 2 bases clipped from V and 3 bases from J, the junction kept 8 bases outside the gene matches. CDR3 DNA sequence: TGTGCCAGCAGCTTAAACGCGGGACTAGGAGACACCGGGGAGCTGTTTTTT. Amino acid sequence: CASSLNAGLGDTGELFF. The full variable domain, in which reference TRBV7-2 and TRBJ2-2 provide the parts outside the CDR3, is GAGVSQSPSNKVTEKGKDVELRCDPISGHTALYWYRQSLGQGLEFLIYFQGNSAPDKSGLPSDRFSAERTGGSVSTLTIQRTQQEDSAVYLCASSLNAGLGDTGELFFGEGSRLTVL.

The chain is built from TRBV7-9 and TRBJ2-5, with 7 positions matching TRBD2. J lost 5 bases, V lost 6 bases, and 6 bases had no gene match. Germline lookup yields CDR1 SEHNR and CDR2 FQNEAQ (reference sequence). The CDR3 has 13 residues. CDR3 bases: TGTGCCAGCAGTTCGGGGGGTTTCGAGACCCAGTACTTC. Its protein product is CASSSGGFETQYF.

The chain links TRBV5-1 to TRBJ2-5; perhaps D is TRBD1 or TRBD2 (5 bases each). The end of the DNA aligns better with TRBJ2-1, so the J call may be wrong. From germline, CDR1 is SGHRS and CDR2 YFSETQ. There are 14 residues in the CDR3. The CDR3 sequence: CASSLSGTLNEQFF. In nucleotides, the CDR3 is TGCGCCAGCAGCTTATCCGGGACCCTCAATGAGCAGTTCTTC.

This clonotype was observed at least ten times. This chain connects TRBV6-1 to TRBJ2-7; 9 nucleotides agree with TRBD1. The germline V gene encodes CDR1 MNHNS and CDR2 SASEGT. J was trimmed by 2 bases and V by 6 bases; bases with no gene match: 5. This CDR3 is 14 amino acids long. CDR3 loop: CASRRTGATYEQYF. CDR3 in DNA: TGTGCCAGCAGGAGGACAGGGGCGACCTACGAGCAGTACTTC.